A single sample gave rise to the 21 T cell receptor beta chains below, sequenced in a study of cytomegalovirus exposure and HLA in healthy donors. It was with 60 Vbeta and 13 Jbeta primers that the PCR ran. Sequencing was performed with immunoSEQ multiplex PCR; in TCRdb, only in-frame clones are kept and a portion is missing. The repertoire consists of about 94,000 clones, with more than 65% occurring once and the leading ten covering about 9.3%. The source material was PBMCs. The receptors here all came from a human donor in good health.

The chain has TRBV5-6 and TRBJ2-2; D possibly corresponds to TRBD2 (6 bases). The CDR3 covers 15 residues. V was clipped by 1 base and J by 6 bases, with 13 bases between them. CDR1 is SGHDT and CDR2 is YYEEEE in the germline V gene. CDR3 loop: CASSLWRDGAGELFF. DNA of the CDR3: TGTGCCAGCAGCTTGTGGAGGGACGGCGCCGGGGAGCTGTTTTTT.

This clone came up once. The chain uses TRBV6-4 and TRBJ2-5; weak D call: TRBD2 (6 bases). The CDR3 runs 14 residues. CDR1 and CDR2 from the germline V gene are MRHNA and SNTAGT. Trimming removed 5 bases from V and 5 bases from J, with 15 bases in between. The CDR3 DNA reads TGTGCCAGCAGTCGACCTCCGGGAGATGAGACCCAGTACTTC. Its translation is CASSRPPGDETQYF.

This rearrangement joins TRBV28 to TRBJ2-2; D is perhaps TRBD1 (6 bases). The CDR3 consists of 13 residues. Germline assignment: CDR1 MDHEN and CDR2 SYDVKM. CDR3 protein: CAVDSTNTGELFF. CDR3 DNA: TGTGCAGTGGACAGCACGAACACCGGGGAGCTGTTTTTT.

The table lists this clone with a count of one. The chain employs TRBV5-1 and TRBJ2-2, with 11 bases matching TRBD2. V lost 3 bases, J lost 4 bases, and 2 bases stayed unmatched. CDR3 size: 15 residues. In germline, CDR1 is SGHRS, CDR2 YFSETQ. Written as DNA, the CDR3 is TGCGCCAGCAGCTACGGGACTAGCGGCACCGGGGAGCTGTTTTTT. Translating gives CASSYGTSGTGELFF.

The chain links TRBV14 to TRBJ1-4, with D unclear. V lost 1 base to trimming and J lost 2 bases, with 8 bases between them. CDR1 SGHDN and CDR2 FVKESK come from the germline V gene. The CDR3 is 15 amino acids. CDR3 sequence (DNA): TGTGCCAGCAGCCAAGCATTAGCTACTAATGAAAAACTGTTTTTT. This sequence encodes CASSQALATNEKLFF. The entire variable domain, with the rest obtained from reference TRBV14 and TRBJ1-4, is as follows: EAGVTQFPSHSVIEKGQTVTLRCDPISGHDNLYWYRRVMGKEIKFLLHFVKESKQDESGMPNNRFLAERTGGTYSTLKVQPAELEDSGVYFCASSQALATNEKLFFGSGTQLSVL.

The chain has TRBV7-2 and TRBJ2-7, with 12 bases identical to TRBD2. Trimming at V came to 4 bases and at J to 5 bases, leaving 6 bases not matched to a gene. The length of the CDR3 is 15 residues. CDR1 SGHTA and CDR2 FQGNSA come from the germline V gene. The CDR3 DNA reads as TGTGCCAGCAGCTCCTCTAGCGGGAGGGCCAACGAGCAGTACTTC. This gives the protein CASSSSSGRANEQYF.

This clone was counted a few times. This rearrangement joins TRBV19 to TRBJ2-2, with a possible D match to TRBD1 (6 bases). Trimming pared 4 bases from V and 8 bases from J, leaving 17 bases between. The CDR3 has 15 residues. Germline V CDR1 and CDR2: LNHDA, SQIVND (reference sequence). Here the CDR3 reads CASSTRDNFAGELFF. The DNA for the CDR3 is TGTGCCAGTAGTACCCGGGACAACTTTGCAGGGGAGCTGTTTTTT.

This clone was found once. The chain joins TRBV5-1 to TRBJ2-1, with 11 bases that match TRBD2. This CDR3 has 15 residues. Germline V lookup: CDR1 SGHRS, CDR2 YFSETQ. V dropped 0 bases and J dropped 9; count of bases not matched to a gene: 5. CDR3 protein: CASSLVAGGSGEQFF. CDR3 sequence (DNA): TGCGCCAGCAGCTTGGTAGCGGGGGGGTCGGGTGAGCAGTTCTTC.

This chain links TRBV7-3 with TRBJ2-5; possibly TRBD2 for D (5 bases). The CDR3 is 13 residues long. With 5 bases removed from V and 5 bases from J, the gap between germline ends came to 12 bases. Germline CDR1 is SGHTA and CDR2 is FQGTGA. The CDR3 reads CASSLGGQETQYF. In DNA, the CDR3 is TGTGCCAGCAGCCTAGGCGGGCAGGAGACCCAGTACTTC.

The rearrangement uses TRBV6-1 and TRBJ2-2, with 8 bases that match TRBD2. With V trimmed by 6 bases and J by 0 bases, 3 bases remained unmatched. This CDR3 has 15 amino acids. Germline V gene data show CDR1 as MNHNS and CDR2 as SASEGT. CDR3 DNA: TGTGCCAGCAGCGGTAGCGGGACGAACACCGGGGAGCTGTTTTTT. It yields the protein CASSGSGTNTGELFF.

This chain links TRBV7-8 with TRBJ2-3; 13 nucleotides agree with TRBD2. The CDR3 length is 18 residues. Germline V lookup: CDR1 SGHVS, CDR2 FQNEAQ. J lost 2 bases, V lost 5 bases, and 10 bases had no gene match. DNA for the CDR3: TGTGCCAGCAGCAGTGGACTAGCGGGAGCTTCCTTCACAGATACGCAGTATTTT. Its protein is CASSSGLAGASFTDTQYF.

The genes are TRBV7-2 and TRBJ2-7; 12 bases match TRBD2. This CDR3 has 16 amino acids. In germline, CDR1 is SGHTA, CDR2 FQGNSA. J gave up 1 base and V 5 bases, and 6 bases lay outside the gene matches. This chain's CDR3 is CASSRASGRASYEQYF. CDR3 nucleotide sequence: TGTGCCAGCAGCCGCGCTAGCGGGAGGGCATCCTACGAGCAGTACTTC.

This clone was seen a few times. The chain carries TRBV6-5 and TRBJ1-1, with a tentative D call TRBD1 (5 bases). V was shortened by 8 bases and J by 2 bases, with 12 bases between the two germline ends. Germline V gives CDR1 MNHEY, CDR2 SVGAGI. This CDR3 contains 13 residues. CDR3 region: CASGSGINTEAFF. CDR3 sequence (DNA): TGTGCCAGCGGATCAGGGATCAACACTGAAGCTTTCTTT.

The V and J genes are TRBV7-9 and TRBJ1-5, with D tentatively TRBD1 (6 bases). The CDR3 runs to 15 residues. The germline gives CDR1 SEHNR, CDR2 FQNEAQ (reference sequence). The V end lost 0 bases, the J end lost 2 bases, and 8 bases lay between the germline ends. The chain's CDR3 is CASSLAGGGNQPQHF. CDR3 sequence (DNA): TGTGCCAGCAGCTTAGCAGGGGGAGGCAATCAGCCCCAGCATTTT.

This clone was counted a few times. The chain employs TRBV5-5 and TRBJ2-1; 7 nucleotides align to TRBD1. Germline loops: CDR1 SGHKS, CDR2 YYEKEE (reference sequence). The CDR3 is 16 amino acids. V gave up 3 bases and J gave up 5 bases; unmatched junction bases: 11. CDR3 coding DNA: TGTGCCAGCAGCTCACAGGGGATCGGTAGAAACAATGAGCAGTTCTTC. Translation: CASSSQGIGRNNEQFF.

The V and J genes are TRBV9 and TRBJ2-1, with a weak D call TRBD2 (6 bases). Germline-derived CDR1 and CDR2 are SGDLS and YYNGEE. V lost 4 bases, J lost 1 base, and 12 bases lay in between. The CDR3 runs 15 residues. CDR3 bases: TGTGCCAGCAGCAGAGCGGGCCCGTCCTACAATGAGCAGTTCTTC. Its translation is CASSRAGPSYNEQFF.

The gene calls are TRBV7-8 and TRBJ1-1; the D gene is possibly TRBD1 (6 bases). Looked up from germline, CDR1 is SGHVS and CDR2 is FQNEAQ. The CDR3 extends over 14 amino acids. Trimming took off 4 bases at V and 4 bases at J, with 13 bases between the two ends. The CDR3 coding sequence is TGTGCCAGCAGCTCCAGGGGCTTCGGCACTGAAGCTTTCTTT. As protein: CASSSRGFGTEAFF.

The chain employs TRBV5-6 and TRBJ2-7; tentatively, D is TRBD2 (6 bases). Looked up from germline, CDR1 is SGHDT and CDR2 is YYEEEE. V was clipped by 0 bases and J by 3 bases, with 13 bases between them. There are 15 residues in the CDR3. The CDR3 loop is CASSLVAGSVYEQYF. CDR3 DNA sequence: TGTGCCAGCAGCTTGGTGGCGGGGAGTGTCTACGAGCAGTACTTC. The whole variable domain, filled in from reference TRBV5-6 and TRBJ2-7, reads DAGVTQSPTHLIKTRGQQVTLRCSPKSGHDTVSWYQQALGQGPQFIFQYYEEEERQRGNFPDRFSGHQFPNYSSELNVNALLLGDSALYLCASSLVAGSVYEQYFGPGTRLTVT.

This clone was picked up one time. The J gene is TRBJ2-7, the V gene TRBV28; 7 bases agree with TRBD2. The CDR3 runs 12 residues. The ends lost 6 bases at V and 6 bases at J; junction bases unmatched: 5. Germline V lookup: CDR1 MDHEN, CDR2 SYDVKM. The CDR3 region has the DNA TGTGCCAGCAGGCCAGCTAGCGGCGAGCAGTACTTC. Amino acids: CASRPASGEQYF.

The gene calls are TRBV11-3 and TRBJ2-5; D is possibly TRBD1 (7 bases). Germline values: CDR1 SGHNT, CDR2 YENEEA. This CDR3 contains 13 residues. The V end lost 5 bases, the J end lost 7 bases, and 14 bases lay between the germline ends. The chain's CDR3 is CASSPGDRGTQYF. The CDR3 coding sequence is TGTGCCAGCAGCCCGGGGGACAGAGGGACCCAGTACTTC.

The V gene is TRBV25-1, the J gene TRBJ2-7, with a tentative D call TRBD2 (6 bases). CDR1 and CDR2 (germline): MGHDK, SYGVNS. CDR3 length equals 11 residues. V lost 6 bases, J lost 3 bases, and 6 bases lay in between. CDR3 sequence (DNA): TGTGCCAGCAGGGAGGGCTACGAGCAGTACTTC. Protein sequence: CASREGYEQYF.